The present T cell receptor (beta chain) was sequenced within a study of cytomegalovirus exposure and HLA in healthy donors. Study-wide results and caveats: It was reported that the classifier diagnosed cytomegalovirus status with high specificity and sensitivity in both the original and validation cohorts. Subsequent analysis showed first-cohort TCR clusters tending to co-occur in 95 to 150 validation repertoires.

This CDR3 is 18 amino acids long. Germline values: CDR1 LGHNT, CDR2 FRNRAP. The V segment lost 3 bases and the J segment 4 bases; nucleotides outside the gene matches: 17. The donors were members of the validation cohort comprising 120 subjects, separate from the roughly 600-subject first cohort. Method: immunoSEQ multiplex PCR; TCRdb's copy keeps in-frame clones and lacks some. Altogether around 70,000 clones are present, roughly 94% being singletons, with the ten largest covering roughly 1.5%. In the case of this clone: Its antigen is undetermined.

This sequence was found in a man aged 18 to 30 in good health and CMV-seropositive. The sequencing sample was made of PBMCs. The chain couples TRBV12-5 to TRBJ2-7; 8 nucleotides align to TRBD1. For the CDR3, the DNA is TGTGCTAGTGGTTTATTCATCAGGGGGCGAGGTTCGGCTTACGAGCAGTACTTC. Amino acid sequence: CASGLFIRGRGSAYEQYF.